This TCR beta chain was recovered during a study of spatial heterogeneity in lung cancer. As for the study in general: Detection consistently captured more beta-chain sequences than alpha-chain sequences. A strong correlation was found between TCR transcript counts in tumor regions and a T cell module score derived from matched bulk RNA-seq.

Time point noted: sample taken at primary tumor resection. The donor population consisted of approximately 68 patients with untreated, early-stage non-small cell lung cancer. Points on this clonotype: Antigen specificity is unknown.

TCRdb ran MiXCR on the 5' RACE reads and lists one entry per CDR3 protein. In the table there are about 10,000 distinct CDR3 sequences, 12% of which are singletons. Overall study results and limits: There was tracking of ubiquitous and regional nonsynonymous mutations by the respective counts of ubiquitous and regional expanded TCRs. Tumoral mutation counts were tracked by counts of expanded intratumoral alpha and beta TCRs.

Germline V gene data show CDR1 as SGHNT and CDR2 as YYREEE (reference sequence). The ends were cut back, 0 bases at V and 0 bases at J, with 10 bases in the middle. This CDR3 has 15 amino acids. This chain connects TRBV5-4 to TRBJ2-7; D unclear. The sample in question was lung tumor tissue, obtained at surgery. This TCR came from a male donor with early-stage non-small cell lung cancer. The CDR3 region is CASSLDASSSYEQYF. In DNA, the CDR3 is TGTGCCAGCAGCTTGGATGCGTCGAGCTCCTACGAGCAGTACTTC.